This T cell receptor (beta chain) was recovered during a study of PD-L1 blockade in urothelial cancer. About the research overall: Timepoints chosen for blood analysis were 3 weeks (second dose) and 6 weeks after treatment start.

V shed 0 bases and J shed 13 bases, with 17 bases lying between them. The germline CDR1 and CDR2 sequences are SGHNT and YYREEE (reference sequence). The CDR3 is made up of 13 amino acids. Produced via immunoSEQ multiplex PCR; TCRdb's table is partial and in-frame only. The repertoire holds approximately 100,000 clones, with over 75% as singletons. Concerning this clone itself: Its cognate antigen is unknown.

Points from the study as a whole: When pretreatment blood TCR clonality was below the median, it predicted better survival.

Sequencing was performed on PBMCs, taken around atezolizumab (anti-PD-L1) treatment. The J gene is TRBJ2-7, the V gene TRBV5-4; D remains unclear. This receptor was taken from a man aged 45-60 years with urothelial cancer. For the CDR3, the DNA is TGTGCCAGCAGCTTGGAGTTTAGCAGTGCCTTCTACTTC. Amino acids: CASSLEFSSAFYF.